Below, one T cell receptor (beta chain) is given with its context. Its antigen is unidentified. These data come from a study of cytotoxic CD8 clonotypes in ibrutinib-treated CLL. Study at large: The patients, around 12 relapsed/refractory and roughly 15 treatment-naive, included roughly 17 who were IGHV unmutated. Study observations and caveats: Clonality showed a rise at ibrutinib response that reversed toward baseline at progression.

Germline V lookup: CDR1 MRHNA, CDR2 SNTAGT. V lost 0 bases to trimming and J lost 0 bases, with 7 bases between them. This CDR3 is 15 amino acids long. Generated by immunoSEQ multiplex PCR, the TCRdb table keeps only in-frame clones and is missing some. The sample consists of 35,000 to 45,000 clones, about 70% of them appearing once. This clonotype originated in a human donor with chronic lymphocytic leukemia. V gene TRBV6-4 combines with J gene TRBJ2-3; the D is unclear. The source was PBMCs, collected after 12 months of ibrutinib treatment. The CDR3, as DNA: TGTGCCAGCAGTGACTCGGGCGGTAGCACAGATACGCAGTATTTT. Protein sequence: CASSDSGGSTDTQYF.